These 16 T cell receptor beta chains were sequenced from one sample in a study of T-cell memory formation after mild COVID-19. TCRdb ran MiXCR on the 5' RACE reads and lists one entry per CDR3 protein. The data show around 320,000 distinct CDR3 sequences, 25% to 30% seen once. Specimen: PBMCs or a T cell subset sorted from them (not recorded which). The receptor source for this set is an adult woman who had mild COVID-19 (a few samples of this study predate the infection). Cell type and time point are not known.

The table lists this clonotype with a few counts. This sequence joins TRBV20-1 and TRBJ1-1; 7 bases map to TRBD1. The CDR3 totals 17 residues. Looked up from germline, CDR1 is DFQATT and CDR2 is SNEGSKA (reference sequence). The ends lost 3 bases at V and 0 bases at J; junction bases unmatched: 13. CDR3 coding DNA: TGCAGTGCTAGTTCAGGGGGAAAGGGTAGGTTGAACACTGAAGCTTTCTTT. This codes for CSASSGGKGRLNTEAFF.

This clonotype has more than one count but fewer than ten. The chain is built from TRBV24-1 and TRBJ2-4, with 12 bases aligning to TRBD2. The V segment lost 10 bases and the J segment 3 bases; nucleotides outside the gene matches: 6. CDR3 length equals 15 residues. Germline CDR1 reads KGHDR; CDR2 reads SFDVKD. The CDR3 nucleotides are TGTGCCACGTGGGCTAGCGGGAGGGTCAAAAACATTCAGTACTTC. It is translated as CATWASGRVKNIQYF.

The V gene is TRBV18, the J gene TRBJ1-5; D is unresolved. Trimming removed 2 bases at V and 4 bases at J, with 0 bases between. CDR3 length: 11 residues. Germline values: CDR1 KGHSH, CDR2 LQKENI. CDR3 coding DNA: TGTGCCAGCTCACCAAATCAGCCCCAGCATTTT. This translates into CASSPNQPQHF.

As to this clonotype: An end of the junction differs from the germline gene, which may be a read error. The V call is TRBV4-3, the J call TRBJ2-7; D not certain. The V gene's germline CDR1 is LGHNA and CDR2 YSLEER. CDR3 length: 14 amino acids. CDR3 nucleotides: TGCGCCACCAGCCAAGAAGTCAGGTCCTACGAGCAGTACTTC. Protein: CATSQEVRSYEQYF.

The chain uses TRBV7-2 and TRBJ2-5; 10 bases are a match to TRBD2. The CDR3 consists of 15 residues. The germline CDR1 and CDR2 sequences are SGHTA and FQGNSA. V trimming: 3 bases; J trimming: 5 bases; junction bases outside the gene matches: 6. Written as DNA, the CDR3 is TGTGCCAGCAGCTTCATTCTTAGCGGGAGGGAGACCCAGTACTTC. Protein sequence: CASSFILSGRETQYF.

V is TRBV20-1 and J is TRBJ2-7, with no clear D. The germline V gene encodes CDR1 DFQATT and CDR2 SNEGSKA (reference sequence). The germline V and J ends were trimmed by 2 bases and 5 bases, with 10 bases remaining between them. The CDR3 contains 12 residues. Here the CDR3 reads CSARPLVHEQYF. CDR3 nucleotide sequence: TGCAGTGCTAGACCTCTTGTCCACGAGCAGTACTTC.

CDR3 in DNA: TGTGCCAGCACCCAAACTAGCGGGACTATCACAGATACGCAGTATTTT. Amino acid sequence: CASTQTSGTITDTQYF. The genes are TRBV27 and TRBJ2-3; 10 bases align to TRBD2. This CDR3 has 16 amino acids. Trimming at V came to 7 bases and at J to 2 bases, leaving 9 bases not matched to a gene. Germline assignment: CDR1 MNHEY and CDR2 SMNVEV (reference sequence).

The gene calls are TRBV6-1 and TRBJ2-5, with 7 bases lining up with TRBD1. The junction had 9 bases not matched to a gene; V was cut back by 6 bases and J by 5 bases. The CDR3 runs 14 residues. CDR1 is MNHNS, CDR2 SASEGT, per germline. The CDR3 sequence is CASRWGQYGETQYF. The CDR3 DNA follows: TGTGCCAGCAGATGGGGACAGTACGGGGAGACCCAGTACTTC.

This clonotype was seen a handful of times. The chain recombines TRBV7-8 with TRBJ1-2; D gene ambiguous. Trimming took off 4 bases at V and 6 bases at J, with 30 bases between the two ends. Looked up from germline, CDR1 is SGHVS and CDR2 is FQNEAQ. This CDR3 has 19 residues. The CDR3 sequence is CASSSRLGRAGRPLDGYTF. For the CDR3, the DNA is TGTGCCAGCAGCTCCCGCCTCGGACGAGCCGGACGGCCCTTGGATGGCTACACCTTC.

In this sample, this clonotype turned up a few times. The chain employs TRBV12-3 or TRBV12-4 and TRBJ2-1, with D tentatively TRBD1 (5 bases). Trimming pared 6 bases from V and 8 bases from J, leaving 11 bases between. CDR3 length equals 12 residues. CDR3 sequence (DNA): TGTGCCAGCAGCCATCAGGGCTATGAGCAGTTCTTC. The encoded protein is CASSHQGYEQFF.

This chain connects TRBV7-8 to TRBJ2-5; TRBD1 matches 9 bases. Looked up from germline, CDR1 is SGHVS and CDR2 is FQNEAQ. V lost 4 bases and J lost 7; bases outside the gene matches: 7. This CDR3 contains 14 residues. Written as DNA, the CDR3 is TGTGCCAGCAGCTACACGCAGGACAGGGGGACCCAGTACTTC. As protein: CASSYTQDRGTQYF.

This clonotype has only a few counts. The rearrangement joins TRBV6-1 to TRBJ2-3; D gene unclear. Germline V gives CDR1 MNHNS, CDR2 SASEGT. The CDR3 has 12 residues. Trimming cost V 3 bases and J 1 base, with 2 bases left between them. Here the CDR3 reads CASSDRTDTQYF. The CDR3 bases are TGTGCCAGCAGTGATCGCACAGATACGCAGTATTTT.

The chain couples TRBV14 to TRBJ2-3; 15 bases fit TRBD2. The ends lost 4 bases at V and 2 bases at J; junction bases unmatched: 10. Germline loops: CDR1 SGHDN, CDR2 FVKESK. This CDR3 is 19 amino acids long. As DNA, the CDR3 is TGTGCCAGCAGCCCTCTTCCGGGACTAGCGGGGGGATTCACAGATACGCAGTATTTT. Translating it yields CASSPLPGLAGGFTDTQYF.

This clonotype showed up just a few times. The rearrangement uses TRBV29-1 and TRBJ1-2; 10 nucleotides line up with TRBD1. V dropped 0 bases and J dropped 6; count of bases not matched to a gene: 19. CDR3 length: 19 residues. Germline loops: CDR1 SQVTM, CDR2 ANQGSEA. The CDR3 loop reads CSVEDPFVFDRGLSHGYTF. The CDR3 bases are TGCAGCGTTGAAGATCCATTTGTTTTCGACAGGGGGCTTTCTCATGGCTACACCTTC.

This clonotype was counted only a few times. The chain has TRBV5-1 and TRBJ2-3; D is possibly TRBD1 (6 bases). Germline V gene data show CDR1 as SGHRS and CDR2 as YFSETQ. The V end lost 4 bases, the J end lost 2 bases, and 14 bases lay between the germline ends. The CDR3 is made up of 15 amino acids. The CDR3 region has the DNA TGCGCCAGCAGCCGTCGACAGGACCACACAGATACGCAGTATTTT. Residues: CASSRRQDHTDTQYF.

A few counts support this clonotype. The chain couples TRBV7-8 to TRBJ2-7, with 7 bases lining up with TRBD2. The CDR3 runs 13 residues. In germline, CDR1 is SGHVS, CDR2 FQNEAQ. Trimming at V came to 4 bases and at J to 2 bases, leaving 2 bases not matched to a gene. The CDR3 region is CASSYGTTYEQYF. For the CDR3, the DNA is TGTGCCAGCAGCTACGGGACTACCTACGAGCAGTACTTC.